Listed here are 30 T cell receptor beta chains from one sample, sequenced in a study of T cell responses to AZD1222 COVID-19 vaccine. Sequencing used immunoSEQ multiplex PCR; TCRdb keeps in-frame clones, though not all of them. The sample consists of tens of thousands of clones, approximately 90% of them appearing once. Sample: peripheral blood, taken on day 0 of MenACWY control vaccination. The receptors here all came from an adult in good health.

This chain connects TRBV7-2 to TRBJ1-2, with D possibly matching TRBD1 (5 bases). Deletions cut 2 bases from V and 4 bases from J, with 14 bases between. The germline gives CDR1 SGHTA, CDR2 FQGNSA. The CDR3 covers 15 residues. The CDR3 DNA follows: TGTGCCAGCAGCTTATCGGCGGGGGACCGCTATGGCTACACCTTC. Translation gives CASSLSAGDRYGYTF.

The chain's CDR3 is CASSSGFGGYTF. The CDR3 DNA sequence: TGTGCCAGCAGTTCCGGTTTTGGTGGCTACACCTTC. V gene TRBV12-3 or TRBV12-4 combines with J gene TRBJ1-2; the D is unclear. Trimming stripped 4 bases from V and 7 bases from J, with 10 bases between. The CDR3 consists of 12 residues.

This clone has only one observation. CDR3 in amino acids: CARTRGATDTQYF. DNA of the CDR3: TGTGCCAGAACCAGGGGGGCCACAGATACGCAGTATTTT. V usage is TRBV6-6 and J usage is TRBJ2-3; D possibly corresponds to TRBD1 (7 bases). The germline CDR1 and CDR2 sequences are MNHNY and SVGAGI (reference sequence). The CDR3 is 13 amino acids. Deletions cut 9 bases from V and 2 bases from J, with 12 bases between.

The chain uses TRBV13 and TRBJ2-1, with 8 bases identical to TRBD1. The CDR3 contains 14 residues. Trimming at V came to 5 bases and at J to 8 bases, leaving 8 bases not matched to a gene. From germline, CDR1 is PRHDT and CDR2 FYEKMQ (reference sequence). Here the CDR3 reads CASSPRGRGDEQFF. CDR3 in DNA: TGTGCCAGCAGCCCCAGGGGGCGTGGCGATGAGCAGTTCTTC.

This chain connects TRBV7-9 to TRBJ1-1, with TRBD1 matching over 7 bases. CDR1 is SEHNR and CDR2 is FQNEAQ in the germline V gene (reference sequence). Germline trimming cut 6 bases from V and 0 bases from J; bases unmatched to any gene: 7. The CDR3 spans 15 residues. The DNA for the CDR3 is TGTGCCAGCAGGAAGACAGGGTTAATGAACACTGAAGCTTTCTTT. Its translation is CASRKTGLMNTEAFF.

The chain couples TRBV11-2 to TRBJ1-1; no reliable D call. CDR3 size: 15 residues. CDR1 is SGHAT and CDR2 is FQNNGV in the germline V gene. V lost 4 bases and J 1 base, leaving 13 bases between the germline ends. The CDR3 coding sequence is TGTGCCAGCAGCTGGTCCGGCTCATCGAACACTGAAGCTTTCTTT. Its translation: CASSWSGSSNTEAFF. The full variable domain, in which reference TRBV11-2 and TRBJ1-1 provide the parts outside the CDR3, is EAGVAQSPRYKIIEKRQSVAFWCNPISGHATLYWYQQILGQGPKLLIQFQNNGVVDDSQLPKDRFSAERLKGVDSTLKIQPAKLEDSAVYLCASSWSGSSNTEAFFGQGTRLTVV.

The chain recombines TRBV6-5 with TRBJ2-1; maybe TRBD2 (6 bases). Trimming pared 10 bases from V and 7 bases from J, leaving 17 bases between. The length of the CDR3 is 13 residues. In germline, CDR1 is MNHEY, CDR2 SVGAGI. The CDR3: CATESGARNEQFF. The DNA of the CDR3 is TGTGCCACCGAATCGGGAGCTCGAAATGAGCAGTTCTTC.

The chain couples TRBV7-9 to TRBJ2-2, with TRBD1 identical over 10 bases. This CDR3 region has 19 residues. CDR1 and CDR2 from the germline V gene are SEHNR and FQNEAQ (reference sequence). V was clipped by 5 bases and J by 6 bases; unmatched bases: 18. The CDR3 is CASSPFPGQGMNEAGELFF. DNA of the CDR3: TGTGCCAGCAGCCCCTTTCCGGGACAGGGGATGAATGAGGCCGGGGAGCTGTTTTTT.

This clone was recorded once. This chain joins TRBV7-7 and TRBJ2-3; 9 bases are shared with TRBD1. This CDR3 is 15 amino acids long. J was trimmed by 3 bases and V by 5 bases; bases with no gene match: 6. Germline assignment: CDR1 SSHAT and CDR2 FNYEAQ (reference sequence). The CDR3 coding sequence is TGTGCCAGCAGCCCCGGGACAGGGATGACAGATACGCAGTATTTT. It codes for CASSPGTGMTDTQYF.

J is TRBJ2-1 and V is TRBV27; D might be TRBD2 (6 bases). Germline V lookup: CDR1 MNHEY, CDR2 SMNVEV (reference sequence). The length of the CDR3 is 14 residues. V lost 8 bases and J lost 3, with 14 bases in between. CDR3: CASRRDPSYNEQFF. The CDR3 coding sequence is TGTGCCAGCCGGCGGGACCCTAGCTACAATGAGCAGTTCTTC.

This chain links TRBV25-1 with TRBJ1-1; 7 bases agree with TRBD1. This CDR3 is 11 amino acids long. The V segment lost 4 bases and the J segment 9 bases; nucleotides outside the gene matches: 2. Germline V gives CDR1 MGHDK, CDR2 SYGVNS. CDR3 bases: TGTGCCAGCAGTGGGGGACAGAAAGCTTTCTTT. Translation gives CASSGGQKAFF.

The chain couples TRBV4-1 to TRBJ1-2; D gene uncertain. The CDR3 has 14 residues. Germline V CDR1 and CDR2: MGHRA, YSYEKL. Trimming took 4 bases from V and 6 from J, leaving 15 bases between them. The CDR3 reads CASSPHGGGDGYTF. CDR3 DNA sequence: TGCGCCAGCAGCCCCCACGGAGGTGGTGATGGCTACACCTTC.

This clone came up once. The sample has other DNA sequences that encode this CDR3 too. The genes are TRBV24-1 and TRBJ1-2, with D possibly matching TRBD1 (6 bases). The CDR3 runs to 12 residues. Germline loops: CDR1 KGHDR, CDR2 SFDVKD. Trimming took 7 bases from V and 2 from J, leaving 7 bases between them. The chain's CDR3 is CATSGGNYGYTF. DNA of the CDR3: TGTGCCACCAGCGGGGGCAACTATGGCTACACCTTC.

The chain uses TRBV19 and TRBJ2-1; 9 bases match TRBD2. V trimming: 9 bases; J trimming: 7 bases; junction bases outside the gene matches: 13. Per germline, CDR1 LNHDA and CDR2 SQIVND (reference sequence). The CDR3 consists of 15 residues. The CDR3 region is CASRLVREGHNEQFF. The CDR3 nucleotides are TGTGCCAGCCGACTAGTGCGGGAGGGCCATAATGAGCAGTTCTTC.

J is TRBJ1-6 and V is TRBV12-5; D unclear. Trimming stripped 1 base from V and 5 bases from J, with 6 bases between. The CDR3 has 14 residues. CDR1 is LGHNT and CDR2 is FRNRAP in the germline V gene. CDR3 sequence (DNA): TGTGCTAGTGGTTTGGGTATCAATAATTCACCCCTCCACTTT. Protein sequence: CASGLGINNSPLHF.

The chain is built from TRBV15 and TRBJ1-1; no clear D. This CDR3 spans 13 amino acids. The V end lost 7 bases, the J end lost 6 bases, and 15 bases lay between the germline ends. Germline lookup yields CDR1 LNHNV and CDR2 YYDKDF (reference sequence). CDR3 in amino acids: CATTRGVGAEAFF. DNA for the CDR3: TGTGCCACCACCCGTGGGGTGGGCGCTGAAGCTTTCTTT.

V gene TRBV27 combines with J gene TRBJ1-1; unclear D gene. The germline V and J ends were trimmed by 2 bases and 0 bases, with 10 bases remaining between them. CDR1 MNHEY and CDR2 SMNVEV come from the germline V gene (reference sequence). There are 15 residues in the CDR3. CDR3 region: CASSLRGGMNTEAFF. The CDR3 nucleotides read TGTGCCAGCAGTTTACGGGGAGGGATGAACACTGAAGCTTTCTTT.

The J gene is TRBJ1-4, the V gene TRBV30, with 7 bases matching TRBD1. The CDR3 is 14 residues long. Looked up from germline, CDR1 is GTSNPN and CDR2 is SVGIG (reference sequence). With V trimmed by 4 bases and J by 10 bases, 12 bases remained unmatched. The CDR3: CAWTGTDYTRKLFF. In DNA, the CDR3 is TGTGCCTGGACCGGGACAGACTATACAAGAAAACTGTTTTTT. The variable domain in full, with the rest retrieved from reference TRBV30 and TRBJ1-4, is SQTIHQWPATLVQPVGSPLSLECTVEGTSNPNLYWYRQAAGRGLQLLFYSVGIGQISSEVPQNLSASRPQDRQFILSSKKLLLSDSGFYLCAWTGTDYTRKLFFGSGTQLSVL.

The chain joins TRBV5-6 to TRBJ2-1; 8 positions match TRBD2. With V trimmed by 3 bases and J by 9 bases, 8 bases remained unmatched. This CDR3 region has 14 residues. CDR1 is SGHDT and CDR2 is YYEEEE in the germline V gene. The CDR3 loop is CASSSSRTSFEQFF. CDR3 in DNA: TGTGCCAGCAGCTCCTCCCGGACTAGCTTTGAGCAGTTCTTC.

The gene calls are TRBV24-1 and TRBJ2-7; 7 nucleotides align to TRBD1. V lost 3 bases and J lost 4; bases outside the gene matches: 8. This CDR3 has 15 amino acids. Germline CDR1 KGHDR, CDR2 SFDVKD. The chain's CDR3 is CATSDPAGGSYEQYF. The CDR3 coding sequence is TGTGCCACCAGTGATCCGGCAGGGGGATCTTACGAGCAGTACTTC.

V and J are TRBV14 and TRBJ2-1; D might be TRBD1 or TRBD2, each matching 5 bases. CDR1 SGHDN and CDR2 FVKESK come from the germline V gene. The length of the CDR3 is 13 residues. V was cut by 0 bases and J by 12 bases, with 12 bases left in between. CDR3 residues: CASSQERRDVQFF. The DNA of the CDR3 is TGTGCCAGCAGCCAAGAGCGACGGGACGTGCAGTTCTTC. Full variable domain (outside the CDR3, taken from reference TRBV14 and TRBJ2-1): EAGVTQFPSHSVIEKGQTVTLRCDPISGHDNLYWYRRVMGKEIKFLLHFVKESKQDESGMPNNRFLAERTGGTYSTLKVQPAELEDSGVYFCASSQERRDVQFFGPGTRLTVL.

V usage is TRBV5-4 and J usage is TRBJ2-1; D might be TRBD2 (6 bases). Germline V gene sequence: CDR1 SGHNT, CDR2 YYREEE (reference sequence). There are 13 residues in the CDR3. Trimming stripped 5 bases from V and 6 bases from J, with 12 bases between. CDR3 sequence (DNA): TGTGCCAGCAGAATAAGCGGGCCCAATGAGCAGTTCTTC. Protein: CASRISGPNEQFF.

CDR3 in amino acids: CASSTQGRGTEAFF. The CDR3 nucleotides read TGTGCCAGCAGCACTCAGGGAAGAGGGACTGAAGCTTTCTTT. The V gene is TRBV25-1, the J gene TRBJ1-1; possible D gene TRBD1, 5 bases. This CDR3 comprises 14 residues. CDR1 and CDR2 (germline): MGHDK, SYGVNS. V lost 6 bases to trimming and J lost 5 bases, with 16 bases between them.

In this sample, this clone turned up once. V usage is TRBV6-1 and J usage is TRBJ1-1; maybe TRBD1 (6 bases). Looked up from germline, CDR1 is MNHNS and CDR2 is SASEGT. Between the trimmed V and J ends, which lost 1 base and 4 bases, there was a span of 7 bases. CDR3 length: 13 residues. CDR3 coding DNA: TGTGCCAGCAGTGAAGGGACAGTCACTGAAGCTTTCTTT. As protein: CASSEGTVTEAFF.

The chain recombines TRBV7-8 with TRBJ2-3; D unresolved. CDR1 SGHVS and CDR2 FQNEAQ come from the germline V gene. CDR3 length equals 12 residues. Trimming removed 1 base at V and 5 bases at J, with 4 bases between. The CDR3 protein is CASSLDGDTQYF. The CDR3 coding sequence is TGTGCCAGCAGCTTAGACGGAGATACGCAGTATTTT.

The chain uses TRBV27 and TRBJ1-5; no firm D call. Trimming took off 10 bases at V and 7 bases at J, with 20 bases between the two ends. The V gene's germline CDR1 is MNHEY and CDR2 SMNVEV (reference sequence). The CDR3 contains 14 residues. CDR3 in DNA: TGTGCCACCTCTATGACGGTGCAAGGACAGCCCCAGCATTTT. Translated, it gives CATSMTVQGQPQHF.

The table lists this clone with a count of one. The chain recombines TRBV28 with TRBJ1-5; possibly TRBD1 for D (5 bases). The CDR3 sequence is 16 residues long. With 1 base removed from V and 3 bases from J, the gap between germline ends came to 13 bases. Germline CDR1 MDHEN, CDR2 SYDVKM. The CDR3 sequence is CASSLSGAVANQPQHF. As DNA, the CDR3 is TGTGCCAGCAGTTTATCCGGGGCGGTGGCCAATCAGCCCCAGCATTTT.

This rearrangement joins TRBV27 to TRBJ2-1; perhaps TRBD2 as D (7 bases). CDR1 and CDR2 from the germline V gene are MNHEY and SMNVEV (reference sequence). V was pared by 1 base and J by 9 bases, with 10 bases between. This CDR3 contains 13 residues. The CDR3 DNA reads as TGTGCCAGCAGTTTATGGGGGGGCGCTGAGCAGTTCTTC. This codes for CASSLWGGAEQFF.

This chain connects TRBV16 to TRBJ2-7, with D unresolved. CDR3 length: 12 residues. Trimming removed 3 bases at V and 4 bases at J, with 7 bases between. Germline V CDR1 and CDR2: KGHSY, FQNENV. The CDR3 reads CASSQDGYEQYF. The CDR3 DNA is TGTGCCAGCAGCCAGGACGGTTACGAGCAGTACTTC. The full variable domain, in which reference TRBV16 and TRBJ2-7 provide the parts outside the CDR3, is GEEVAQTPKHLVRGEGQKAKLYCAPIKGHSYVFWYQQVLKNEFKFLISFQNENVFDETGMPKERFSAKCLPNSPCSLEIQATKLEDSAVYFCASSQDGYEQYFGPGTRLTVT.

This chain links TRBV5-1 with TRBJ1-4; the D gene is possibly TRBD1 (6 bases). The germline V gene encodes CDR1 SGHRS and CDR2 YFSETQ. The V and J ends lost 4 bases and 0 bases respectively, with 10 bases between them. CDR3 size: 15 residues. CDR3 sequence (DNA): TGCGCCAGCAGCCCCGGGGGGCCAACTAATGAAAAACTGTTTTTT. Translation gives CASSPGGPTNEKLFF.